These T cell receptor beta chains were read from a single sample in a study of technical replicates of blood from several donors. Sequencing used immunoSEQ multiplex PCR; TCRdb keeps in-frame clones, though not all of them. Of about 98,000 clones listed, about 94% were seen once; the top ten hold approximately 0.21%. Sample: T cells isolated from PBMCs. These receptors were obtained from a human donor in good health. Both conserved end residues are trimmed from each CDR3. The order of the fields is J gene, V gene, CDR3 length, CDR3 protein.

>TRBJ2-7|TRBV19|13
ASSAPGQSTYEQY
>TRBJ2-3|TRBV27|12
ASSPPSHTDTQY
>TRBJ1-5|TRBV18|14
ASSPPASGQVRVQH
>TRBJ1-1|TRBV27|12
ASSLSIMPGEAF
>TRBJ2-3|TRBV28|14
ASSHGRDTYTDTQY
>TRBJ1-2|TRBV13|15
ASSLEALTGGNYGYT
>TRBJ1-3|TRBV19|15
ASSSDRDSSHGNTIY
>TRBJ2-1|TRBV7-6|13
ASSKEGGAVNEQF
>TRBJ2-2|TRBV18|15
ASSPPVGASEAGELF
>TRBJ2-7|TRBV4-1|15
ASSQVTGLAANYEQY
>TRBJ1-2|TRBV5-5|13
ASSQGQGLGYGYT
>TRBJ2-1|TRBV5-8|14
ASSLAGGKSYNEQF
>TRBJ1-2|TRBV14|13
ASSPQGAENYGYT
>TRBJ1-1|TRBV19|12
ASRRDRGRTEAF
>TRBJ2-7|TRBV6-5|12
ASSKTGTSYEQY
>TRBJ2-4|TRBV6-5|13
ASSYSREGKNIQY
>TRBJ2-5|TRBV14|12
ASSRTGGGETQY